This TCR beta chain emerged from a study of blood T cells in healthy people across ages. Per-sample yields of isolated PBMCs were at least 6 million. This clonotype was picked up a small number of times. With a J-beta primer mix and a sample-barcoded 5' primer, a second PCR ran roughly 6 to 11 cycles. Each cDNA molecule was tagged by a template-switch adaptor with 12 random nucleotides. MiXCR, run by TCRdb on the 5' RACE reads, gives a single entry per CDR3 protein. The sample lists some 750,000 distinct CDR3 sequences; about 20% were seen once. Material: blood. The receptor comes from a man in his sixties or seventies in good health.

The CDR3, as DNA: TGCGCCAGCAGTTGGGGACAGAGCGCCCATGAAAAACTGTTTTTT. As protein: CASSWGQSAHEKLFF. This sequence joins TRBV10-2 and TRBJ1-4, with TRBD1 matching over 7 bases. This CDR3 has 15 residues. Germline-derived CDR1 and CDR2 are WSHSY and SAAADI. V shed 5 bases, J shed 6 bases, and the junction held 9 bases outside the gene matches.